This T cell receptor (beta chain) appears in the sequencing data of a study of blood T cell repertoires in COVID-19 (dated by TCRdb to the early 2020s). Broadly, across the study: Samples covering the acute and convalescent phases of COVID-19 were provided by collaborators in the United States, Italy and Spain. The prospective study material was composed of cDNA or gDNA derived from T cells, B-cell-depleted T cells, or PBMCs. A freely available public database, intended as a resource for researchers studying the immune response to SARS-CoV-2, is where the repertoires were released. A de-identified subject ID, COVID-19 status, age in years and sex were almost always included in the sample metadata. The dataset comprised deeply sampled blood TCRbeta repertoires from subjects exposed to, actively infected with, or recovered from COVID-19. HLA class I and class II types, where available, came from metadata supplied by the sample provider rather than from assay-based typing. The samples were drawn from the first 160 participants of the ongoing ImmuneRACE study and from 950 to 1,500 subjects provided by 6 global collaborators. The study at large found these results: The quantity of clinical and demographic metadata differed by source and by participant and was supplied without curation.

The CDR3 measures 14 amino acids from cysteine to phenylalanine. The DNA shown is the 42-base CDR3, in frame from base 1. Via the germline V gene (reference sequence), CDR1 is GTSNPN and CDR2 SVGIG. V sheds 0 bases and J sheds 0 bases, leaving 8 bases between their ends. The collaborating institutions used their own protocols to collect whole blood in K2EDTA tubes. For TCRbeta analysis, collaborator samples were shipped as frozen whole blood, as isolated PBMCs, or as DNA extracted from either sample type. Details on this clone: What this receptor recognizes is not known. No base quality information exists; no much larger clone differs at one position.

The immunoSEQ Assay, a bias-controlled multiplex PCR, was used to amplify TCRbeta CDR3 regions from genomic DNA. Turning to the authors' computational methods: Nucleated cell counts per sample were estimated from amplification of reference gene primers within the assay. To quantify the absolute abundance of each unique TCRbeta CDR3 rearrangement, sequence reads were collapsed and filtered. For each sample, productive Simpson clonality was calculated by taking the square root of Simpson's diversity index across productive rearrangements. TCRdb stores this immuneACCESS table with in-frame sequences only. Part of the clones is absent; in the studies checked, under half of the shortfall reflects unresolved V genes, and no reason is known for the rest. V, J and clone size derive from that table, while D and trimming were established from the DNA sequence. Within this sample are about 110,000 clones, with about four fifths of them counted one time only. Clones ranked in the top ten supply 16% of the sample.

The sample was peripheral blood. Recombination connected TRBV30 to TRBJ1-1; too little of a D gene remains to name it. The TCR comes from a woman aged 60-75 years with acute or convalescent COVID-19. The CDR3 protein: CAWSVPSLNTEAFF. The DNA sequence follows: TGTGCCTGGAGTGTTCCCTCTCTGAACACTGAAGCTTTCTTT.